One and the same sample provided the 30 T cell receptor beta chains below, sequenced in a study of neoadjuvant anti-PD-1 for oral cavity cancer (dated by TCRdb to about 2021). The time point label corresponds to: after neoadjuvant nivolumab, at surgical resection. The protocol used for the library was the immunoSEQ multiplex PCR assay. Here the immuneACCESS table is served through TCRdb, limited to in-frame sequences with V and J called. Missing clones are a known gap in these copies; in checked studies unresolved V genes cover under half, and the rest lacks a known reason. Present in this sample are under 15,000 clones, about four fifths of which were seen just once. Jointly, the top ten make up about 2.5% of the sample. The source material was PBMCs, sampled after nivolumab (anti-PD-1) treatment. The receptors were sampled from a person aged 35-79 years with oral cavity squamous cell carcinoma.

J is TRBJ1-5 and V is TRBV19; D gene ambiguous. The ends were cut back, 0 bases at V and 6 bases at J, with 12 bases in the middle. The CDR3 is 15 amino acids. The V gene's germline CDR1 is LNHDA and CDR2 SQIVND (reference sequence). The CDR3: CASSIEARGGQPQHF. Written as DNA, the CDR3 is TGTGCCAGTAGTATAGAGGCCCGGGGAGGTCAGCCCCAGCATTTT.

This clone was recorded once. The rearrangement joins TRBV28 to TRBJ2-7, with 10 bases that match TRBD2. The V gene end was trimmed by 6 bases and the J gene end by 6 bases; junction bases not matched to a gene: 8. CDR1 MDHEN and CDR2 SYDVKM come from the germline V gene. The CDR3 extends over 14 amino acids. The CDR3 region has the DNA TGTGCCAGCAGCCCAGCGGGAGGGTTCGTCGAGCAGTACTTC. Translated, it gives CASSPAGGFVEQYF.

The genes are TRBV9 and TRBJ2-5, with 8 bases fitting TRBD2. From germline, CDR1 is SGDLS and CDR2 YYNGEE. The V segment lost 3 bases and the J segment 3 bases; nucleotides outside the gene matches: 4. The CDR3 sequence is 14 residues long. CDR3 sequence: CASSASGGKETQYF. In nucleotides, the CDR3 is TGTGCCAGCAGCGCGTCGGGGGGGAAAGAGACCCAGTACTTC. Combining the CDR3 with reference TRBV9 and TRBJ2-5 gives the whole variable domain DSGVTQTPKHLITATGQRVTLRCSPRSGDLSVYWYQQSLDQGLQFLIQYYNGEERAKGNILERFSAQQFPDLHSELNLSSLELGDSALYFCASSASGGKETQYFGPGTRLLVL.

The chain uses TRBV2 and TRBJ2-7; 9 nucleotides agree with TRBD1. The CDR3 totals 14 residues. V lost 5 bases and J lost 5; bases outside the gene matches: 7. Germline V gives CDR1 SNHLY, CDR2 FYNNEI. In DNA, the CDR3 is TGTGCCAGCAGTCAGCCGGGACAGGGCAACGAGCAGTACTTC. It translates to CASSQPGQGNEQYF.

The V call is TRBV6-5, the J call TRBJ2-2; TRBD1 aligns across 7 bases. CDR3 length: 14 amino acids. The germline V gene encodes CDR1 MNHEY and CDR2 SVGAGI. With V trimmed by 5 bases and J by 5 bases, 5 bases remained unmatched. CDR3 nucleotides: TGTGCCAGCAGTACTCTGACAGGGACCGGGGAGCTGTTTTTT. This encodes CASSTLTGTGELFF.

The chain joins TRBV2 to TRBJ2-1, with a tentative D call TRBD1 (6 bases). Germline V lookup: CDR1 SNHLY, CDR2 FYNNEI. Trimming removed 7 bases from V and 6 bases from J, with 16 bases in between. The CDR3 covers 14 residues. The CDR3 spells CASNSQGTGNEQFF. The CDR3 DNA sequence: TGTGCCAGCAATAGTCAGGGGACGGGCAATGAGCAGTTCTTC.

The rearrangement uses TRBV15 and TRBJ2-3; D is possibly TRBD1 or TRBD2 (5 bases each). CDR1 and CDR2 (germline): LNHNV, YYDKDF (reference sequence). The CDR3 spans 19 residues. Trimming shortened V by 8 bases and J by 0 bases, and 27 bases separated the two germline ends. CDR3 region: CATGGYNGWIPSSTDTQYF. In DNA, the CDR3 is TGTGCCACCGGGGGTTATAACGGGTGGATACCTAGTAGCACAGATACGCAGTATTTT.

Here the CDR3 DNA reads TGTGCCAGCAGTCTCACGGGAAGCTACGAGCAGTACTTC. As protein: CASSLTGSYEQYF. The chain uses TRBV2 and TRBJ2-7; maybe TRBD2 (5 bases). Germline CDR1 SNHLY, CDR2 FYNNEI. Deletions cut 5 bases from V and 3 bases from J, with 11 bases between. The CDR3 extends over 13 amino acids.

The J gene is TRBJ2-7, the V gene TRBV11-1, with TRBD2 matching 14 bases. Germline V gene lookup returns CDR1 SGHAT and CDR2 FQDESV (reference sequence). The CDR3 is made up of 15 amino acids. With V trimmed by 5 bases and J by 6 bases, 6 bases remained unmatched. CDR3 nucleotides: TGTGCCAGCAGCCCCAGACTAGCGGGAGGGGGCGAGCAGTACTTC. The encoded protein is CASSPRLAGGGEQYF.

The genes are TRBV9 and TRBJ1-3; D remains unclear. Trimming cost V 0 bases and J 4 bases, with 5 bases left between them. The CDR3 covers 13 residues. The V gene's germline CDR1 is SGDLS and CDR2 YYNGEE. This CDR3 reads CASSVDGGNTIYF. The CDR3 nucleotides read TGTGCCAGCAGCGTAGATGGAGGAAACACCATATATTTT. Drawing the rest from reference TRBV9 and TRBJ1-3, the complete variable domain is DSGVTQTPKHLITATGQRVTLRCSPRSGDLSVYWYQQSLDQGLQFLIQYYNGEERAKGNILERFSAQQFPDLHSELNLSSLELGDSALYFCASSVDGGNTIYFGEGSWLTVV.

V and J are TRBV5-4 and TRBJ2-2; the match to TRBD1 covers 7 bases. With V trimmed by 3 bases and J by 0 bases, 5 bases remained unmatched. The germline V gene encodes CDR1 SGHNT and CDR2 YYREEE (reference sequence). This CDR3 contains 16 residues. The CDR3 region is CASSSGQTANTGELFF. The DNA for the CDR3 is TGTGCCAGCAGCTCGGGACAGACCGCGAACACCGGGGAGCTGTTTTTT.

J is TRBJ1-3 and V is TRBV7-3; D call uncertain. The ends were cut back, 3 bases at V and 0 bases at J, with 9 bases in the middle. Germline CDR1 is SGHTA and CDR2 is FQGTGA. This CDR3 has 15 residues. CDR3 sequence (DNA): TGTGCCAGCAGCTTTGGCCACAGCTCTGGAAACACCATATATTTT. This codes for CASSFGHSSGNTIYF.

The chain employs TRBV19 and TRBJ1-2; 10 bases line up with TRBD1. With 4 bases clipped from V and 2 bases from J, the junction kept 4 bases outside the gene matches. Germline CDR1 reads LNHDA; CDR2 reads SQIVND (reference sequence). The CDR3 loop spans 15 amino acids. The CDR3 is CASSTTGQGNYGYTF. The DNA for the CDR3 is TGTGCCAGTAGTACGACGGGACAGGGGAACTATGGCTACACCTTC. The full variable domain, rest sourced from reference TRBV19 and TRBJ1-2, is DGGITQSPKYLFRKEGQNVTLSCEQNLNHDAMYWYRQDPGQGLRLIYYSQIVNDFQKGDIAEGYSVSREKKESFPLTVTSAQKNPTAFYLCASSTTGQGNYGYTFGSGTRLTVV.

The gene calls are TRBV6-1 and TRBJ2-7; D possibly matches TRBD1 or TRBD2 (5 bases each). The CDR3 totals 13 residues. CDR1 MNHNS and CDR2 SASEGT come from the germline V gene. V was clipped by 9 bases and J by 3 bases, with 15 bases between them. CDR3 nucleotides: TGTGCCAGTAAAAGGGACCCTAGCTACGAGCAGTACTTC. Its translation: CASKRDPSYEQYF.

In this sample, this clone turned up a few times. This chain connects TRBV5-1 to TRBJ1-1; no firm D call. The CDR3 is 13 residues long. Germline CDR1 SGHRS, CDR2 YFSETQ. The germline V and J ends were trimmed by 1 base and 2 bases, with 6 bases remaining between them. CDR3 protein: CASSLTANTEAFF. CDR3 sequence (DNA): TGCGCCAGCAGCTTGACAGCTAACACTGAAGCTTTCTTT.

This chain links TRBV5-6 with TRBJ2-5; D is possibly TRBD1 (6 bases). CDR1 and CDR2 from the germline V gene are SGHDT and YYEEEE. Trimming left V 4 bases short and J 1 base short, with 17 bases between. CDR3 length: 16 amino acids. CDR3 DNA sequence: TGTGCCAGCAGCACCGCACTCGGGACACTCCAAGAGACCCAGTACTTC. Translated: CASSTALGTLQETQYF.

Written as DNA, the CDR3 is TGTGCCTGGAAGCGACTAGCGTCCTACAATGAGCAGTTCTTC. Residues: CAWKRLASYNEQFF. The chain carries TRBV30 and TRBJ2-1; 8 bases line up with TRBD2. The CDR3 is 14 residues long. Germline-derived CDR1 and CDR2 are GTSNPN and SVGIG (reference sequence). With 4 bases clipped from V and 1 base from J, the junction kept 3 bases outside the gene matches.

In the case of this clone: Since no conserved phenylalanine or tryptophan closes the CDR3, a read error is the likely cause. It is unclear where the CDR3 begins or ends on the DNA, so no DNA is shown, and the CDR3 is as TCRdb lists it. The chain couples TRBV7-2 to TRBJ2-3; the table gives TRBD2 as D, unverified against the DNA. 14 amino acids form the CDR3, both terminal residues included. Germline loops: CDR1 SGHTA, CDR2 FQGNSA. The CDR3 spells CASSLAGGSGRPAL.

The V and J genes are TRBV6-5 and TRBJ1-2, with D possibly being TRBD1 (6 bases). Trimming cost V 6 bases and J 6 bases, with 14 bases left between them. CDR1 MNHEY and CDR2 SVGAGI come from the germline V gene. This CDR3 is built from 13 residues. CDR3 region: CASSSGTRDGYTF. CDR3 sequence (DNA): TGTGCCAGCAGCTCCGGGACACGCGATGGCTACACCTTC.

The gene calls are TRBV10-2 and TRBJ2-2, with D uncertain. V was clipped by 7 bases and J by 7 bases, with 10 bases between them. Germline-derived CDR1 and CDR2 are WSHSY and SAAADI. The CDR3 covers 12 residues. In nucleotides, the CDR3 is TGCGCCAGCAACGGGTGGGGCGGGGAGCTGTTTTTT. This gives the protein CASNGWGGELFF.

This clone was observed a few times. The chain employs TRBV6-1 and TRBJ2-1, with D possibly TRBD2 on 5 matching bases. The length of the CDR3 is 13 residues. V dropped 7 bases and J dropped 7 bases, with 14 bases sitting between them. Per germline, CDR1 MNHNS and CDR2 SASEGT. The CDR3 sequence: CASTGSGLNEQFF. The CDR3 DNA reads TGTGCCAGCACTGGGTCGGGGTTGAATGAGCAGTTCTTC.

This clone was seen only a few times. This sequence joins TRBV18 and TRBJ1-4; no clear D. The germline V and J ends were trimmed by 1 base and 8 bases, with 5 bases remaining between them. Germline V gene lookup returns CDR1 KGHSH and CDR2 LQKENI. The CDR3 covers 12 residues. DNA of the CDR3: TGTGCCAGCTCACCACAGGAGGAAAAACTGTTTTTT. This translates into CASSPQEEKLFF.

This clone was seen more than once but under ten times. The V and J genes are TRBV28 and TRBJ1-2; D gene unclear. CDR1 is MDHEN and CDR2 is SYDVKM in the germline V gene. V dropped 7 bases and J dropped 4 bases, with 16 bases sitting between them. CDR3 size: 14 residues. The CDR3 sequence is CASISTTLSYGYTF. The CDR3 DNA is TGTGCCAGCATATCTACTACATTATCCTATGGCTACACCTTC.

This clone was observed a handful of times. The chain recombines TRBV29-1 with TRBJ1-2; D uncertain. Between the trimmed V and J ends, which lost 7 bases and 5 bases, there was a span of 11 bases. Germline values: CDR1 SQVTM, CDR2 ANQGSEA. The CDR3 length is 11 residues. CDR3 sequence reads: CSDRSDYGYTF. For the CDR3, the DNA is TGCAGCGACCGGTCGGATTATGGCTACACCTTC.

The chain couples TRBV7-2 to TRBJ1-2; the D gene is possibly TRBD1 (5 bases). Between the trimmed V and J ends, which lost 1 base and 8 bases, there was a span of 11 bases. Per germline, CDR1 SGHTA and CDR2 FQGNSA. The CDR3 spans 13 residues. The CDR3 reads CASSLEGARGYTF. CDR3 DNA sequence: TGTGCCAGCAGCTTAGAAGGGGCGCGAGGCTACACCTTC.

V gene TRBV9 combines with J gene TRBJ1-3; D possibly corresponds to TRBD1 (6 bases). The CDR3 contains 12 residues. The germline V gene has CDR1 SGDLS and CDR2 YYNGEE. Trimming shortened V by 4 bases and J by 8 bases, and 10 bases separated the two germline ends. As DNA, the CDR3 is TGTGCCAGCAGCCTACAGGGTGACACCATATATTTT. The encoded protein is CASSLQGDTIYF.

The CDR3 sequence: CASSSFNQETQYF. Written as DNA, the CDR3 is TGTGCCAGCAGCTCATTTAACCAAGAGACCCAGTACTTC. This rearrangement joins TRBV7-3 to TRBJ2-5; D ambiguous. CDR1 SGHTA and CDR2 FQGTGA come from the germline V gene. The CDR3 totals 13 residues. Deletions cut 4 bases from V and 0 bases from J, with 6 bases between.

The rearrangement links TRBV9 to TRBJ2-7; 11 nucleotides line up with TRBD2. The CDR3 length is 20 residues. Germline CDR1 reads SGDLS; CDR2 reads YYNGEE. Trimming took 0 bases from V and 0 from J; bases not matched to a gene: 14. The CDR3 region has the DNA TGTGCCAGCAGCGTAGCTGGGACTAGCGGCGGCCTAGGGCCCTCCTACGAGCAGTACTTC. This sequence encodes CASSVAGTSGGLGPSYEQYF. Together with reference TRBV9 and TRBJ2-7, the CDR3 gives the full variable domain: DSGVTQTPKHLITATGQRVTLRCSPRSGDLSVYWYQQSLDQGLQFLIQYYNGEERAKGNILERFSAQQFPDLHSELNLSSLELGDSALYFCASSVAGTSGGLGPSYEQYFGPGTRLTVT.

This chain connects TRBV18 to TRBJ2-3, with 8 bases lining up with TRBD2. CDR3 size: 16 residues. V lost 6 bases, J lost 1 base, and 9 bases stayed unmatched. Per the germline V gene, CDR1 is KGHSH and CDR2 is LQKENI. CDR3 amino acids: CASSLTSGGGTDTQYF. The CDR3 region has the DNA TGTGCCAGCTCCCTTACTAGCGGAGGGGGCACAGATACGCAGTATTTT.

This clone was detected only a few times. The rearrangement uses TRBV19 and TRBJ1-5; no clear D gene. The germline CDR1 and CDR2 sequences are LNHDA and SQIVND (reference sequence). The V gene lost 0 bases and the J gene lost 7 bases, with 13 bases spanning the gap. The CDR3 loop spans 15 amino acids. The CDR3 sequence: CASSIDLASSQPQHF. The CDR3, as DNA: TGTGCCAGTAGTATAGATCTTGCGAGCAGCCAGCCCCAGCATTTT.